This entry is about one T cell receptor (beta chain). Its antigen remains unknown. The sample originates from a study of cytomegalovirus exposure and HLA in healthy donors. PCR amplification relied on 60 Vbeta primers (plus 13 Jbeta primers). Method: immunoSEQ multiplex PCR; TCRdb's copy keeps in-frame clones and lacks some. The repertoire holds approximately 130,000 clones, with around 77% as singletons. Study conclusions and caveats: Reports state that TCR beta sequences accurately predicted most subjects' HLA-A and HLA-B alleles. Presence/absence analyses took donor sequencing depth as roughly uniform. In terms of immune exposure information, only CMV serostatus was available.

The CDR3 spans 11 residues. V lost 3 bases to trimming and J lost 8 bases; unmatched junction nucleotides: 3. CDR1 SQVTM and CDR2 ANQGSEA come from the germline V gene. This chain connects TRBV29-1 to TRBJ1-2, with TRBD1 matching 7 bases. Sequences were obtained from PBMCs. The origin of this receptor is a man between 50 and 59 years old in good health and CMV-seronegative. The CDR3 nucleotides are TGCAGCGTTGAGCAAGGGGGCGGCTACACCTTC. It codes for CSVEQGGGYTF.